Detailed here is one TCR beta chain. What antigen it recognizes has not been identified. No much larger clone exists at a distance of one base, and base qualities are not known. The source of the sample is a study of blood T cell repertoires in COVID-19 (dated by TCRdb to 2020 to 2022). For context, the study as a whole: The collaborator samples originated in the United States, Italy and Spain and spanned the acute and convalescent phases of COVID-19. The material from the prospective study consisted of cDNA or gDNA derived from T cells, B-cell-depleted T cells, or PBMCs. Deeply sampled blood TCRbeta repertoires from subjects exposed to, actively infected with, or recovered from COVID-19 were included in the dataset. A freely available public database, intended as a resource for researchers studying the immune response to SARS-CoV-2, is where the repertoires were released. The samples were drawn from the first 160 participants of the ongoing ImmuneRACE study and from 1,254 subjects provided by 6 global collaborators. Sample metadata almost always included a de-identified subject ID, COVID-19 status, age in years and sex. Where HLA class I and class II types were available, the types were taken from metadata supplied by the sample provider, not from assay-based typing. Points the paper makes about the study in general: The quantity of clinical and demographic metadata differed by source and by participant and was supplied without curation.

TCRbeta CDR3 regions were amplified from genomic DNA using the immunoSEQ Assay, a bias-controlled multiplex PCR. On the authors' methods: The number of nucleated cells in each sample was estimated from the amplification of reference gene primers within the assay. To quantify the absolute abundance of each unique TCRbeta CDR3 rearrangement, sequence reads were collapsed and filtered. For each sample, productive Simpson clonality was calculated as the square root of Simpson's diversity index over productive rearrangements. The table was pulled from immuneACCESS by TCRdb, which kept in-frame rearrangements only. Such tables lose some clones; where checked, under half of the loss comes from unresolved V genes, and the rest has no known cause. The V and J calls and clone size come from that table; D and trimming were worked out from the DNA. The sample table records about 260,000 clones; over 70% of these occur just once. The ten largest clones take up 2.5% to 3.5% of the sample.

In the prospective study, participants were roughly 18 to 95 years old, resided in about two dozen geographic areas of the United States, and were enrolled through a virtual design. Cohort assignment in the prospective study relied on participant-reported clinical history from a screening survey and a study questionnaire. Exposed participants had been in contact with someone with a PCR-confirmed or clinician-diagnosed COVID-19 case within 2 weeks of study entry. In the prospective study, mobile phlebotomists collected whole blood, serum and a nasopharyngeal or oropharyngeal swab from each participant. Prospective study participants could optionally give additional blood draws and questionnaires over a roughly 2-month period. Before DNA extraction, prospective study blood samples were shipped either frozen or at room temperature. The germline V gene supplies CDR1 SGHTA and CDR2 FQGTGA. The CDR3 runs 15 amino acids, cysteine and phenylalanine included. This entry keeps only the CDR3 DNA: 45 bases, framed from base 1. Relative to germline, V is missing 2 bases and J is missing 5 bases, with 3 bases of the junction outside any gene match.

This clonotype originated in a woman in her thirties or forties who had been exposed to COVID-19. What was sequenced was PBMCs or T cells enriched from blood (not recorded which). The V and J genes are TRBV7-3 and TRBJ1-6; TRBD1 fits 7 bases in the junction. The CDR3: CASSLDQGDNSPLHF. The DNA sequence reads TGTGCCAGCAGCTTAGATCAGGGGGATAATTCACCCCTCCACTTT.